The T cell receptor beta chain under discussion was sequenced for a study of OX40 agonist ivuxolimab in advanced cancers. As for the study in general: In this cohort, patients received ivuxolimab, an agonistic anti-OX40 (CD134) antibody. Age averaged around 58 years (range roughly 20 to 90), and more than 80% were male.

Repertoires were generated with immunoSEQ multiplex PCR, while TCRdb's copy carries only in-frame clones and drops some. Among 37,000 or so clones listed, roughly nine tenths were seen once. Prior autoimmune disease or systemic immunosuppression barred patients. This sequence was found in an adult with an advanced solid tumor such as melanoma, head and neck, liver or kidney cancer. The sample here was CD4+ or CD8+ T cells sorted from blood, taken in a trial of the OX40 agonist ivuxolimab.

DNA for the CDR3: TGTGCCAGCAGCTCGGGGGGAAACTACCAGCCCCAGCATTTT. Translated, it gives CASSSGGNYQPQHF. The V call is TRBV7-9, the J call TRBJ1-5, with D possibly matching TRBD1 (5 bases). V lost 4 bases and J 7 bases, leaving 14 bases between the germline ends. There are 14 residues in the CDR3. Germline loops: CDR1 SEHNR, CDR2 FQNEAQ (reference sequence).